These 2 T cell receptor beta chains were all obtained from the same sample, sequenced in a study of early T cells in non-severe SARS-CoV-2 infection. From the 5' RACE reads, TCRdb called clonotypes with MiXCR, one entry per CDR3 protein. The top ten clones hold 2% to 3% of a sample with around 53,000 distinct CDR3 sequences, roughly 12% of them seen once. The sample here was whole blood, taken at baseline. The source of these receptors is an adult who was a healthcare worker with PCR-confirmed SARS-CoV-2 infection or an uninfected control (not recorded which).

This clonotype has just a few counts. The CDR3: CASSKQAPAEKLFF. CDR3 nucleotides: TGTGCCAGCAGCAAACAGGCGCCCGCCGAAAAACTGTTTTTT. The chain couples TRBV7-9 to TRBJ1-4, with D possibly being TRBD1 (5 bases). V lost 5 bases, J lost 8 bases, and 15 bases lay in between. The CDR3 runs to 14 residues. Germline V gene data show CDR1 as SEHNR and CDR2 as FQNEAQ (reference sequence).

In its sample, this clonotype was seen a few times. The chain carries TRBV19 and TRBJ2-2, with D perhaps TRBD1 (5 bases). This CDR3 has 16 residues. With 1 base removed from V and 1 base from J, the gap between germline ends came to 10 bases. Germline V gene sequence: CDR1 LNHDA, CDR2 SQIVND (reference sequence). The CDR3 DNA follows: TGTGCCAGTAGTATAGGGCGAAGGGGGAACACCGGGGAGCTGTTTTTT. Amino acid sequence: CASSIGRRGNTGELFF.